This T cell receptor (beta chain) was obtained from a study of T cells expressing NK-cell markers. Study-wide results and caveats: In several donors, dominant clonotypes made up about 28.3-65% of CD3+CD56-NKG2C+ cells. There remained a lack of clarity about HCMV specificity of expanded NKG2C+ T cell clones.

TCRdb reprocessed the 5' RACE reads, with one entry per CDR3 protein and no DNA. This sample contains 200,000 to 300,000 distinct CDR3 sequences. Comments on this clonotype: The target antigen is unknown.

CDR1 and CDR2 (germline): DFQATT, SNEGSKA (reference sequence). The CDR3 extends over 14 amino acids. The sequenced material came from blood T cells: a sorted CD56 or NKG2C T cell subset, CD4+ or CD8+ T cells, or bulk PBMC T cells (not recorded which). The V gene is TRBV20-1, the J gene TRBJ2-7; TCRdb's D gene call, TRBD1, goes unchecked for lack of DNA. The source is a young man in good health. The CDR3 loop is CSARDQSRVYEQYF.